These 30 T cell receptor beta chains share one sample of origin, sequenced in a study of beta chain features in type 1 diabetes. Broader study findings: Shorter TCRB CDR3s, moderately but significantly so, marked every one of the four CD4+ subsets in Type 1 diabetes patients.

What these receptors recognize is not known. Since all of the isolated RNA was reverse transcribed, expressed TCRB transcripts were what got sequenced. Some clones are missing from TCRdb's copy, which holds only in-frame ones; the method was immunoSEQ multiplex PCR. The table has 160,000 or so clones, 9% to 10% seen once; the top ten hold about 0.75%. Sequenced material: central memory CD4+ T cells from blood. The receptors shown here come from a woman in her 30s with type 1 diabetes.

This clone was counted a few times. This chain joins TRBV25-1 and TRBJ2-7; 12 bases map to TRBD1. Germline-derived CDR1 and CDR2 are MGHDK and SYGVNS. The CDR3 is made up of 15 amino acids. With V trimmed by 2 bases and J by 5 bases, 4 bases remained unmatched. The CDR3 sequence: CASSEAGTGGHEQYF. The CDR3 region has the DNA TGTGCCAGCAGTGAAGCCGGGACAGGGGGCCACGAGCAGTACTTC.

This chain links TRBV5-4 with TRBJ2-7; 9 nucleotides align to TRBD1. Losses at the gene ends were 4 bases for V and 7 bases for J; bases not matched to a gene: 9. Germline V gene data show CDR1 as SGHNT and CDR2 as YYREEE (reference sequence). The CDR3 is made up of 14 amino acids. CDR3 sequence (DNA): TGTGCCAGCAGCATCTTACAGGGGGCTGGGGAGCAGTACTTC. It yields the protein CASSILQGAGEQYF. The entire variable domain, with the rest obtained from reference TRBV5-4 and TRBJ2-7, is as follows: ETGVTQSPTHLIKTRGQQVTLRCSSQSGHNTVSWYQQALGQGPQFIFQYYREEENGRGNFPPRFSGLQFPNYSSELNVNALELDDSALYLCASSILQGAGEQYFGPGTRLTVT.

In this sample, this clone turned up a few times. This sequence joins TRBV6-6 and TRBJ2-2, with D perhaps matching TRBD1 (6 bases). Germline V CDR1 and CDR2: MNHNY, SVGAGI (reference sequence). This CDR3 has 14 residues. V was shortened by 10 bases and J by 0 bases, with 12 bases between the two germline ends. The CDR3 region is CAICGQPNTGELFF. Here the CDR3 DNA reads TGTGCCATCTGCGGACAGCCGAACACCGGGGAGCTGTTTTTT.

This clone turned up a few times. At one end the junction does not follow the germline gene, possibly because of a read error. The rearrangement joins TRBV4-1 to TRBJ2-1; a possible D gene is TRBD2 (5 bases). CDR3 length: 13 amino acids. Germline CDR1 is MGHRA and CDR2 is YSYEKL. CDR3 loop: CASSQEGVREQFF. CDR3 DNA sequence: TGTGCCAGCAGCCAAGAGGGCGTCAGGGAGCAGTTCTTC.

The chain uses TRBV5-1 and TRBJ2-1; 10 nucleotides match TRBD2. The junction had 6 bases not matched to a gene; V was cut back by 0 bases and J by 9 bases. CDR1 is SGHRS and CDR2 is YFSETQ in the germline V gene. This CDR3 has 15 residues. The DNA for the CDR3 is TGCGCCAGCAGCTTGGCACCTAGCGGGAGCGGTGAGCAGTTCTTC. It is translated as CASSLAPSGSGEQFF.

The rearrangement uses TRBV5-1 and TRBJ2-5; 8 positions match TRBD2. J was trimmed by 5 bases and V by 4 bases; bases with no gene match: 10. CDR3 size: 15 residues. Germline V gene data show CDR1 as SGHRS and CDR2 as YFSETQ. CDR3 amino acids: CASSVSPTGGETQYF. CDR3 sequence (DNA): TGCGCCAGCAGCGTCTCCCCTACGGGGGGGGAGACCCAGTACTTC.

This clone has a handful of counts. The V gene is TRBV25-1, the J gene TRBJ2-1; 10 bases are shared with TRBD2. CDR3 length: 16 amino acids. Germline V gene data show CDR1 as MGHDK and CDR2 as SYGVNS. Losses at the gene ends were 6 bases for V and 6 bases for J; bases not matched to a gene: 11. CDR3 residues: CASSAPSGRAGNEQFF. The CDR3, as DNA: TGTGCCAGCAGCGCTCCCAGCGGGAGGGCTGGCAATGAGCAGTTCTTC.

The chain recombines TRBV5-1 with TRBJ1-2; D remains unclear. Trimming shortened V by 2 bases and J by 0 bases, and 8 bases separated the two germline ends. The CDR3 runs to 14 residues. CDR1 is SGHRS, CDR2 YFSETQ, per germline. CDR3: CASSFSSTNYGYTF. CDR3 nucleotides: TGCGCCAGCAGCTTTTCATCCACTAACTATGGCTACACCTTC. Full variable domain (missing parts from reference TRBV5-1 and TRBJ1-2): KAGVTQTPRYLIKTRGQQVTLSCSPISGHRSVSWYQQTPGQGLQFLFEYFSETQRNKGNFPGRFSGRQFSNSRSEMNVSTLELGDSALYLCASSFSSTNYGYTFGSGTRLTVV.

This clone was observed a handful of times. The chain links TRBV25-1 to TRBJ1-4; D unresolved. Trimming left V 5 bases short and J 7 bases short, with 17 bases between. Per the germline V gene, CDR1 is MGHDK and CDR2 is SYGVNS. This CDR3 region has 15 residues. The CDR3 nucleotides are TGTGCCAGCAGTTCTAATGCCGTTTTAAGTGAAAAACTGTTTTTT. Amino acids: CASSSNAVLSEKLFF.

The chain joins TRBV28 to TRBJ1-3; D perhaps matches TRBD1 (6 bases). CDR1 and CDR2 (germline): MDHEN, SYDVKM. V dropped 4 bases and J dropped 2 bases, with 6 bases sitting between them. CDR3 length equals 13 residues. The CDR3 reads CASSSGAGNTIYF. CDR3 nucleotide sequence: TGTGCCAGCAGTTCAGGGGCTGGAAACACCATATATTTT.

This clone was detected a few times. The chain couples TRBV5-4 to TRBJ2-5; D not certain. Germline V gene data show CDR1 as SGHNT and CDR2 as YYREEE (reference sequence). CDR3 length equals 13 residues. Trimming took off 4 bases at V and 5 bases at J, with 12 bases between the two ends. CDR3 sequence (DNA): TGTGCCAGCAGCCCGACCGACTCGGAGACCCAGTACTTC. Translated: CASSPTDSETQYF.

This clone appeared a few times. The V and J genes are TRBV5-6 and TRBJ1-4; 9 positions match TRBD1. Per the germline V gene, CDR1 is SGHDT and CDR2 is YYEEEE. V lost 3 bases and J lost 5; bases outside the gene matches: 8. This CDR3 has 16 amino acids. The CDR3 bases are TGTGCCAGCAGCTCGGCTGCGACAGGGGGAAATGAAAAACTGTTTTTT. Translated, it gives CASSSAATGGNEKLFF.

This clone was picked up a small number of times. The rearrangement joins TRBV5-1 to TRBJ2-5, with D perhaps matching TRBD2 (5 bases). CDR1 and CDR2 from the germline V gene are SGHRS and YFSETQ. This CDR3 is built from 13 residues. V was trimmed by 4 bases and J by 5 bases, leaving 12 bases between them. CDR3 residues: CASSPSSGETQYF. The CDR3 bases are TGCGCCAGCAGCCCTAGTTCGGGGGAGACCCAGTACTTC.

The chain links TRBV28 to TRBJ2-3, with 10 bases identical to TRBD1. V trimming: 2 bases; J trimming: 5 bases; junction bases outside the gene matches: 4. The CDR3 totals 15 residues. The V gene's germline CDR1 is MDHEN and CDR2 SYDVKM. DNA of the CDR3: TGTGCCAGCAGTTTAGAGACAGGGGGCAGAGATACGCAGTATTTT. Residues: CASSLETGGRDTQYF.

This clone was seen a handful of times. J is TRBJ2-2 and V is TRBV5-1, with a possible D match to TRBD2 (6 bases). Germline V gene lookup returns CDR1 SGHRS and CDR2 YFSETQ. The length of the CDR3 is 16 residues. Trimming cost V 2 bases and J 3 bases, with 14 bases left between them. DNA for the CDR3: TGCGCCAGCAGCTTCTTTAACGGGGACTACACCGGGGAGCTGTTTTTT. Translation: CASSFFNGDYTGELFF.

In this sample, this clone turned up a few times. CDR3 DNA sequence: TGTGCCAGCAGTTACACACCGACAGCCACAGATACGCAGTATTTT. Translation gives CASSYTPTATDTQYF. This chain links TRBV6-5 with TRBJ2-3, with D maybe TRBD1 (5 bases). CDR1 is MNHEY and CDR2 is SVGAGI in the germline V gene. The V gene lost 2 bases and the J gene lost 2 bases, with 11 bases spanning the gap. This CDR3 region has 15 residues.

The gene calls are TRBV6-5 and TRBJ2-2; D possibly corresponds to TRBD1 (5 bases). CDR1 and CDR2 from the germline V gene are MNHEY and SVGAGI. Trimming cost V 6 bases and J 5 bases, with 13 bases left between them. The CDR3 loop spans 14 amino acids. The CDR3 here is CASSPTRETGELFF. CDR3 in DNA: TGTGCCAGCAGCCCTACCAGGGAAACCGGGGAGCTGTTTTTT.

The rearrangement uses TRBV7-9 and TRBJ1-2; maybe TRBD1 (5 bases). CDR3 length: 13 residues. Looked up from germline, CDR1 is SEHNR and CDR2 is FQNEAQ (reference sequence). V lost 5 bases, J lost 4 bases, and 11 bases lay in between. For the CDR3, the DNA is TGTGCCAGCAGCCCGGACACCACCTATGGCTACACCTTC. Its protein is CASSPDTTYGYTF. Full variable domain (remainder filled in from reference TRBV7-9 and TRBJ1-2): DTGVSQNPRHKITKRGQNVTFRCDPISEHNRLYWYRQTLGQGPEFLTYFQNEAQLEKSRLLSDRFSAERPKGSFSTLEIQRTEQGDSAMYLCASSPDTTYGYTFGSGTRLTVV.

This clone has more than one count but fewer than ten. V is TRBV4-2 and J is TRBJ2-3, with D maybe TRBD2 (6 bases). Trimming shortened V by 5 bases and J by 2 bases, and 14 bases separated the two germline ends. CDR1 is LGHNA and CDR2 is YNFKEQ in the germline V gene. The CDR3 spans 15 residues. CDR3: CASSTRELDTDTQYF. The CDR3 DNA reads TGTGCCAGCAGCACGCGGGAATTAGACACAGATACGCAGTATTTT.

The chain carries TRBV28 and TRBJ1-1; 7 bases map to TRBD1. The germline V gene encodes CDR1 MDHEN and CDR2 SYDVKM. V trimming: 10 bases; J trimming: 1 base; junction bases outside the gene matches: 9. The CDR3 is 14 amino acids. This CDR3 reads CATLRQGPNTEAFF. The DNA of the CDR3 is TGTGCCACCCTTCGACAGGGCCCGAACACTGAAGCTTTCTTT.

This clone has a handful of counts. The chain recombines TRBV28 with TRBJ1-2; D gene ambiguous. The CDR3 sequence is 14 residues long. CDR1 MDHEN and CDR2 SYDVKM come from the germline V gene. V lost 6 bases, J lost 4 bases, and 15 bases lay in between. CDR3 coding DNA: TGTGCCAGCAGACGTCCCGACTCTTCCTATGGCTACACCTTC. This codes for CASRRPDSSYGYTF.

The chain has TRBV7-9 and TRBJ2-1, with 13 nucleotides matching TRBD2. The J segment lost 8 bases and the V segment lost 5 bases, leaving 9 bases of the junction unmatched. Germline V CDR1 and CDR2: SEHNR, FQNEAQ (reference sequence). CDR3 length equals 16 residues. CDR3 region: CASSRGLAGTGHEQFF. Written as DNA, the CDR3 is TGTGCCAGCAGCCGGGGACTAGCGGGAACCGGTCATGAGCAGTTCTTC.

This clone came up a few times. The chain couples TRBV7-2 to TRBJ2-3; 10 bases map to TRBD2. The germline V gene encodes CDR1 SGHTA and CDR2 FQGNSA. CDR3 size: 16 residues. The ends lost 1 base at V and 1 base at J; junction bases unmatched: 2. CDR3 sequence (DNA): TGTGCCAGCAGCTTAGTCGGGACTAGCGGCACAGATACGCAGTATTTT. Translation: CASSLVGTSGTDTQYF.

The chain recombines TRBV4-2 with TRBJ2-5; weak D call: TRBD1 (6 bases). Germline CDR1 and CDR2: LGHNA and YNFKEQ. Trimming took off 4 bases at V and 2 bases at J, with 20 bases between the two ends. The CDR3 has 17 residues. The CDR3 spells CASSRRGGQGGQETQYF. The CDR3 nucleotides are TGTGCCAGCAGCCGCAGGGGCGGACAAGGCGGGCAAGAGACCCAGTACTTC.

This clone was counted between two and nine times. The chain employs TRBV28 and TRBJ2-5; maybe TRBD2 (6 bases). Trimming pared 7 bases from V and 4 bases from J, leaving 22 bases between. Germline V CDR1 and CDR2: MDHEN, SYDVKM. The CDR3 is 16 amino acids. CDR3 bases: TGTGCCAGCAACACACCAGGGACTGGCGGCGGAGAGACCCAGTACTTC. Translating it yields CASNTPGTGGGETQYF.

The rearrangement uses TRBV7-2 and TRBJ1-5; 11 nucleotides line up with TRBD1. J lost 6 bases, V lost 2 bases, and 3 bases had no gene match. Germline V CDR1 and CDR2: SGHTA, FQGNSA. The CDR3 is 15 amino acids. CDR3 region: CASSLWTGGFQPQHF. The CDR3, as DNA: TGTGCCAGCAGCTTATGGACAGGGGGCTTTCAGCCCCAGCATTTT. The full variable domain, with the rest looked up from reference TRBV7-2 and TRBJ1-5, is GAGVSQSPSNKVTEKGKDVELRCDPISGHTALYWYRQSLGQGLEFLIYFQGNSAPDKSGLPSDRFSAERTGGSVSTLTIQRTQQEDSAVYLCASSLWTGGFQPQHFGDGTRLSIL.

This clone has more than one count but fewer than ten. V gene TRBV28 combines with J gene TRBJ2-7, with 11 bases identical to TRBD2. J lost 3 bases, V lost 6 bases, and 7 bases had no gene match. CDR3 length: 15 amino acids. Germline CDR1 reads MDHEN; CDR2 reads SYDVKM. CDR3 sequence reads: CASRNSGLADYEQYF. Written as DNA, the CDR3 is TGTGCCAGCAGAAACTCGGGACTAGCGGACTACGAGCAGTACTTC.

The V call is TRBV19, the J call TRBJ1-1; 7 nucleotides match TRBD1. CDR3 length equals 14 residues. Germline trimming cut 2 bases from V and 4 bases from J; bases unmatched to any gene: 4. In germline, CDR1 is LNHDA, CDR2 SQIVND (reference sequence). As DNA, the CDR3 is TGTGCCAGTAGTATACAGGCAGGGGGCACTGAAGCTTTCTTT. Its protein product is CASSIQAGGTEAFF.

This clone was seen a few times. J is TRBJ2-1 and V is TRBV9; 9 bases map to TRBD2. This CDR3 region has 14 residues. Losses at the gene ends were 5 bases for V and 7 bases for J; bases not matched to a gene: 7. Germline lookup yields CDR1 SGDLS and CDR2 YYNGEE. CDR3 DNA: TGTGCCAGCAGTAGTAGCGGGAGTCGGAATGAGCAGTTCTTC. It specifies CASSSSGSRNEQFF.

The J gene is TRBJ2-7, the V gene TRBV10-1, with 9 bases lining up with TRBD1. With V trimmed by 6 bases and J by 6 bases, 0 bases remained unmatched. The CDR3 is 11 residues long. CDR1 is WNHNN, CDR2 SYGVQD, per germline (reference sequence). The CDR3: CASRTGGEQYF. The CDR3 region has the DNA TGCGCCAGCAGGACAGGGGGCGAGCAGTACTTC.